Following are 17 T cell receptor beta chains from one sample sequenced in a study of blood T cell repertoires in COVID-19. The protocol was immunoSEQ multiplex PCR, while the TCRdb copy is restricted to in-frame clones and leaves out a portion. The profile covers roughly 260,000 clones, with 88% appearing a single time and 4% taken by the ten largest. Sequenced: peripheral blood. All receptors derive from a man aged 55-75 years who had recovered from COVID-19.

For this clone: This specimen includes other DNA sequences encoding the same CDR3. The rearrangement links TRBV2 to TRBJ1-1; 8 nucleotides line up with TRBD1. V lost 6 bases, J lost 4 bases, and 1 base stayed unmatched. This CDR3 is 12 amino acids long. Germline CDR1 is SNHLY and CDR2 is FYNNEI. CDR3 sequence (DNA): TGTGCCAGCAGAACAGGGGGCACTGAAGCTTTCTTT. Translation gives CASRTGGTEAFF.

The chain recombines TRBV5-6 with TRBJ1-4; 7 bases align to TRBD1. Germline values: CDR1 SGHDT, CDR2 YYEEEE. V trimming: 4 bases; J trimming: 8 bases; junction bases outside the gene matches: 11. This CDR3 contains 15 residues. CDR3 DNA sequence: TGTGCCAGCAGCGGAAGGGGGCGGGACGAGGAAAAACTGTTTTTT. Translation: CASSGRGRDEEKLFF.

The chain employs TRBV5-6 and TRBJ2-7; the match to TRBD2 covers 7 bases. The CDR3 covers 13 residues. The V gene's germline CDR1 is SGHDT and CDR2 YYEEEE. V was clipped by 0 bases and J by 7 bases; unmatched bases: 4. The CDR3 is CASSLGRELEQYF. The CDR3 DNA follows: TGTGCCAGCAGCTTGGGGCGGGAGCTGGAGCAGTACTTC.

This clone was detected only once. The V and J genes are TRBV5-4 and TRBJ1-2, with D perhaps TRBD1 (6 bases). The V end was cut by 0 bases, the J end by 6 bases, with 12 bases between. The germline V gene has CDR1 SGHNT and CDR2 YYREEE (reference sequence). CDR3 length: 14 residues. This chain's CDR3 is CASSLAGDLNGYTF. CDR3 nucleotide sequence: TGTGCCAGCAGCTTGGCAGGGGATTTAAATGGCTACACCTTC.

This sequence joins TRBV19 and TRBJ1-2; 7 nucleotides align to TRBD1. J was trimmed by 4 bases and V by 4 bases; bases with no gene match: 6. From germline, CDR1 is LNHDA and CDR2 SQIVND (reference sequence). This CDR3 spans 14 amino acids. The CDR3 sequence: CASSTQRTGYGYTF. In DNA form, the CDR3 reads TGTGCCAGTAGTACCCAACGGACAGGCTATGGCTACACCTTC.

CDR3 DNA sequence: TGTGCCAGCAGTGTATCTAGCGGGGTTTCCTACGAGCAGTACTTC. This gives the protein CASSVSSGVSYEQYF. V gene TRBV2 combines with J gene TRBJ2-7, with 9 positions matching TRBD2. V gave up 4 bases and J gave up 1 base; unmatched junction bases: 5. CDR3 length equals 15 residues. CDR1 SNHLY and CDR2 FYNNEI come from the germline V gene.

This rearrangement joins TRBV5-1 to TRBJ2-5, with 7 nucleotides matching TRBD2. J gave up 5 bases and V 7 bases, and 8 bases lay outside the gene matches. This CDR3 spans 13 amino acids. Germline V gene sequence: CDR1 SGHRS, CDR2 YFSETQ. The CDR3 bases are TGCGCCAGCTACGGGGAGGGGCGGGAGACCCAGTACTTC. Translation gives CASYGEGRETQYF.

The gene calls are TRBV25-1 and TRBJ2-7; possibly TRBD2 for D (5 bases). The CDR3 totals 16 residues. Germline CDR1 MGHDK, CDR2 SYGVNS. The V gene lost 7 bases and the J gene lost 0 bases, with 19 bases spanning the gap. CDR3 sequence: CASNGGLGGSSYEQYF. In nucleotides, the CDR3 is TGTGCCAGCAATGGAGGCCTTGGCGGCTCCTCCTACGAGCAGTACTTC.

The chain has TRBV2 and TRBJ2-7; no clear D. The V end lost 6 bases, the J end lost 4 bases, and 7 bases lay between the germline ends. CDR3 length equals 11 residues. Germline assignment: CDR1 SNHLY and CDR2 FYNNEI. CDR3 DNA: TGTGCCAGCAGAGAATATTACGAGCAGTACTTC. Its protein product is CASREYYEQYF.

CDR3 bases: TGTGCCGGGGGGGTACAGGGGGCGGAGACCCAGTACTTC. Amino acid sequence: CAGGVQGAETQYF. This chain links TRBV7-2 with TRBJ2-5; 9 bases agree with TRBD1. The CDR3 spans 13 residues. Losses at the gene ends were 11 bases for V and 5 bases for J; bases not matched to a gene: 9. Germline assignment: CDR1 SGHTA and CDR2 FQGNSA.

The rearrangement joins TRBV6-1 to TRBJ1-4, with D unresolved. Germline V gene data show CDR1 as MNHNS and CDR2 as SASEGT. The V end lost 2 bases, the J end lost 6 bases, and 10 bases lay between the germline ends. The CDR3 sequence is 14 residues long. The DNA for the CDR3 is TGTGCCAGCAGTGAATCGGGGAGACATGAAAAACTGTTTTTT. It codes for CASSESGRHEKLFF.

This clone was recorded only once. The V and J genes are TRBV27 and TRBJ1-2; no clear D. Germline V gene data show CDR1 as MNHEY and CDR2 as SMNVEV (reference sequence). The CDR3 extends over 16 amino acids. The germline V and J ends were trimmed by 4 bases and 0 bases, with 15 bases remaining between them. CDR3 DNA: TGTGCCAGCAGTTCGCGGGGAGAAGGTCCTAACTATGGCTACACCTTC. Amino acid sequence: CASSSRGEGPNYGYTF.

This clone was seen a handful of times. J is TRBJ1-5 and V is TRBV24-1; TRBD1 matches at 7 bases. The germline CDR1 and CDR2 sequences are KGHDR and SFDVKD. Losses at the gene ends were 2 bases for V and 0 bases for J; bases not matched to a gene: 9. The CDR3 is 18 residues long. The CDR3 sequence is CATSDSQGGWYSNQPQHF. In DNA, the CDR3 is TGTGCCACCAGTGATTCCCAGGGGGGATGGTATAGCAATCAGCCCCAGCATTTT.

The chain is built from TRBV6-1 and TRBJ2-1, with 8 bases that match TRBD1. This CDR3 region has 16 residues. Germline CDR1 MNHNS, CDR2 SASEGT. With 1 base clipped from V and 4 bases from J, the junction kept 6 bases outside the gene matches. CDR3 sequence (DNA): TGTGCCAGCAGTGAAGAATTCAGGGGGCTATACAATGAGCAGTTCTTC. It translates to CASSEEFRGLYNEQFF.

The chain uses TRBV5-6 and TRBJ1-1; 9 bases fit TRBD1. The CDR3 has 16 amino acids. Germline lookup yields CDR1 SGHDT and CDR2 YYEEEE. V shed 2 bases and J 6 bases; nucleotides not matched to a gene: 11. CDR3 amino acids: CASSFYRGQWESEAFF. Written as DNA, the CDR3 is TGTGCCAGCAGCTTTTACAGGGGGCAATGGGAGTCTGAAGCTTTCTTT.

The CDR3: CASSLGGATGELFF. The CDR3 DNA reads TGTGCCAGCAGCTTGGGGGGCGCAACCGGGGAGCTGTTTTTT. The chain uses TRBV5-8 and TRBJ2-2; TRBD1 is a possible D gene (5 bases). CDR3 size: 14 residues. The germline gives CDR1 SGHTS, CDR2 YDEGEE. V lost 0 bases to trimming and J lost 5 bases, with 8 bases between them.

This CDR3 reads CASSLDVTANYGYTF. CDR3 sequence (DNA): TGTGCCAGCAGCTTGGACGTAACAGCTAACTATGGCTACACCTTC. V gene TRBV5-4 combines with J gene TRBJ1-2; no clear D gene. Germline V CDR1 and CDR2: SGHNT, YYREEE (reference sequence). The V and J ends lost 0 bases and 0 bases respectively, with 9 bases between them. The CDR3 runs 15 residues.